This T cell receptor beta chain was sequenced during a study of molecular identifiers for immune sequencing clone quantification. Previously published methods and listed TCR primers were used for the bulk TCR libraries. One entry per CDR3 protein, called by TCRdb with MiXCR from the PCR reads. The table includes about half a million distinct CDR3 sequences, less than 30% detected once. Per the germline V gene, CDR1 is MNHEY and CDR2 is SVGEGT. The CDR3 totals 16 residues. V was clipped by 9 bases and J by 5 bases; unmatched bases: 13. The TCR comes from a human donor in good health. Some libraries in this study had Jurkat cell RNA spiked in. The chain carries TRBV6-2 or TRBV6-3 and TRBJ1-5, with 10 bases matching TRBD1. The sequenced sample consisted of naive CD8+ T cells from blood, with Jurkat cell RNA spiked in. Subset: FACS-sorted CD8+CD4-CCR7+CD45RA+ naive T cells. Here the CDR3 DNA reads TGTGCCAGGGGGACCGGGACAGGGGCCGCGGATCAGCCCCAGCATTTT. It translates to CARGTGTGAADQPQHF.